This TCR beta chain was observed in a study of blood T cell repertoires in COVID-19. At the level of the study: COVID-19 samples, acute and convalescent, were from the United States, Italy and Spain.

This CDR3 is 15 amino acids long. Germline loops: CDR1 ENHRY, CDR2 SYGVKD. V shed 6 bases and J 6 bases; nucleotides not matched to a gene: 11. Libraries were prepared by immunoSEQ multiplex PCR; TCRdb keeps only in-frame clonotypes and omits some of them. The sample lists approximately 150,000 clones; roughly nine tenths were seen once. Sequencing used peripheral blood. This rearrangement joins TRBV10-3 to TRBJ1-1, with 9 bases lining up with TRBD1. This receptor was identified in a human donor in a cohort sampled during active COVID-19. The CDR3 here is CAISPNRDRVAEAFF. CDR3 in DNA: TGTGCCATCAGCCCCAACCGGGACAGGGTCGCTGAAGCTTTCTTT.